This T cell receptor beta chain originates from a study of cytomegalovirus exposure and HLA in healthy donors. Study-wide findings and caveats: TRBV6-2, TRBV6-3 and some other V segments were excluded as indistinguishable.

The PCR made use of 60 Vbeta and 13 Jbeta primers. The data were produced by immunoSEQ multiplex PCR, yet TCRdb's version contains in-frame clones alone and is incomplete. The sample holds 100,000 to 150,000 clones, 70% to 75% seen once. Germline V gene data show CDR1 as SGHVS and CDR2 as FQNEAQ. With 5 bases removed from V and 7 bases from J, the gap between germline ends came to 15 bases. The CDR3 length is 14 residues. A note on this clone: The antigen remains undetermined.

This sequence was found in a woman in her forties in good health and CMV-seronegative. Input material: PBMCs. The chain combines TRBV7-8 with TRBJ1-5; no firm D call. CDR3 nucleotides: TGTGCCAGCAGCCTGCGGGAGGGTAGACAGCCCCAGCATTTT. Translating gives CASSLREGRQPQHF.